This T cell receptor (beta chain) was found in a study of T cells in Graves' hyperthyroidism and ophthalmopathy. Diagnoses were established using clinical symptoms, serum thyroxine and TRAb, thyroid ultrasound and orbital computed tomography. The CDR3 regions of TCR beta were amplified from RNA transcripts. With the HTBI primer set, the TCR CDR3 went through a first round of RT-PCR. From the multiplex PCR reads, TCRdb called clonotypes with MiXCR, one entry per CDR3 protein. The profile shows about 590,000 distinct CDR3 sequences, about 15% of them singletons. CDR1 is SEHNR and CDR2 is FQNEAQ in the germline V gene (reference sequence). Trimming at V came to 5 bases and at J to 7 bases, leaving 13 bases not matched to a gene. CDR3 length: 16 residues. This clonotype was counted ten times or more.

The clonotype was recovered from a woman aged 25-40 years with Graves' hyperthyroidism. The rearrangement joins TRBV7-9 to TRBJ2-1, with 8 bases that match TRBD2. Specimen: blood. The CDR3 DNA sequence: TGTGCCAGCAGCCGGACTCTAGCGGGTTATGGGAATGAGCAGTTCTTC. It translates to CASSRTLAGYGNEQFF. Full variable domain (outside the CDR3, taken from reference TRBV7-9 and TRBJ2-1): DTGVSQNPRHKITKRGQNVTFRCDPISEHNRLYWYRQTLGQGPEFLTYFQNEAQLEKSRLLSDRFSAERPKGSFSTLEIQRTEQGDSAMYLCASSRTLAGYGNEQFFGPGTRLTVL.